A single sample gave rise to the 28 T cell receptor beta chains below, sequenced in a study of blood T cell repertoires in COVID-19. Assay: immunoSEQ multiplex PCR; the TCRdb copy retains only in-frame clones and omits some. In the table there are under 300,000 clones, roughly 90% of which are singletons. Material: peripheral blood. These receptors were taken from a woman aged 25 to 45 with COVID-19, enrolled during active disease.

The V call is TRBV29-1, the J call TRBJ2-3, with 8 nucleotides matching TRBD2. The V and J ends lost 5 bases and 4 bases, in that order; junction bases with no gene match: 8. Germline-derived CDR1 and CDR2 are SQVTM and ANQGSEA. This CDR3 is built from 14 residues. CDR3 loop: CSVQGTRSSDTQYF. The CDR3 DNA reads TGCAGCGTTCAGGGGACTAGGTCCTCAGATACGCAGTATTTT.

The gene calls are TRBV19 and TRBJ2-7, with 8 bases lining up with TRBD1. The V gene's germline CDR1 is LNHDA and CDR2 SQIVND (reference sequence). V was pared by 6 bases and J by 4 bases, with 5 bases of the junction left unmatched. The CDR3 covers 13 residues. CDR3 protein: CASRGTGFYEQYF. The DNA for the CDR3 is TGTGCCAGTAGGGGGACAGGCTTTTACGAGCAGTACTTC. The full variable domain, in which reference TRBV19 and TRBJ2-7 provide the parts outside the CDR3, is DGGITQSPKYLFRKEGQNVTLSCEQNLNHDAMYWYRQDPGQGLRLIYYSQIVNDFQKGDIAEGYSVSREKKESFPLTVTSAQKNPTAFYLCASRGTGFYEQYFGPGTRLTVT.

Comment on this clone: The junction and the germline gene differ at one end; a read error may be behind it. The chain couples TRBV2 to TRBJ2-3; the D gene is possibly TRBD2 (7 bases). Germline CDR1 SNHLY, CDR2 FYNNEI. The CDR3 spans 14 residues. CDR3 region: CASMGGAPTGTQYF. In nucleotides, the CDR3 is TGTGCCAGCATGGGGGGGGCCCCGACAGGTACGCAGTATTTT. The entire variable domain, with the rest obtained from reference TRBV2 and TRBJ2-3, is as follows: EPEVTQTPSHQVTQMGQEVILRCVPISNHLYFYWYRQILGQKVEFLVSFYNNEISEKSEIFDDQFSVERPDGSNFTLKIRSTKLEDSAMYFCASMGGAPTGTQYFGPGTRLTVL.

The chain couples TRBV9 to TRBJ1-2, with a tentative D call TRBD1 (6 bases). Trimming shortened V by 2 bases and J by 2 bases, and 13 bases separated the two germline ends. The CDR3 consists of 15 residues. Germline V gene sequence: CDR1 SGDLS, CDR2 YYNGEE. This chain's CDR3 is CASSVYTGTNYGYTF. The CDR3 DNA is TGTGCCAGCAGCGTTTATACCGGGACAAACTATGGCTACACCTTC.

This clone was counted only a few times. The J gene is TRBJ2-7, the V gene TRBV6-2 or TRBV6-3, with TRBD2 matching 14 bases. CDR3 length: 16 residues. The germline V gene has CDR1 MNHEY and CDR2 SVGEGT. The trim removed 6 bases at V and 3 bases at J, leaving 7 bases unmatched. This chain's CDR3 is CASSPLGLAGVYEQYF. CDR3 sequence (DNA): TGTGCCAGCAGCCCATTGGGACTAGCGGGGGTCTACGAGCAGTACTTC.

This clone has only one observation. The V call is TRBV24-1, the J call TRBJ2-5; 8 nucleotides line up with TRBD1. CDR1 and CDR2 (germline): KGHDR, SFDVKD. The CDR3 is made up of 14 amino acids. V trimming: 7 bases; J trimming: 4 bases; junction bases outside the gene matches: 7. DNA of the CDR3: TGTGCCACCAGCCCGACAGGGGCGGGAGAGACCCAGTACTTC. Its protein product is CATSPTGAGETQYF.

The chain carries TRBV18 and TRBJ2-5; D may be TRBD2 (5 bases). The V and J ends lost 2 bases and 5 bases respectively, with 15 bases between them. Germline values: CDR1 KGHSH, CDR2 LQKENI. CDR3 length: 15 residues. In DNA, the CDR3 is TGTGCCAGCTCACCAAGAGCGCCCCCGGGGGAGACCCAGTACTTC. It specifies CASSPRAPPGETQYF.

This clone was counted once. The chain joins TRBV19 to TRBJ2-1, with unresolved D. The ends were cut back, 1 base at V and 9 bases at J, with 13 bases in the middle. Germline CDR1 reads LNHDA; CDR2 reads SQIVND (reference sequence). CDR3 size: 14 residues. For the CDR3, the DNA is TGTGCCAGTAGTATAGTAGGTAGGTGGGCTGAGCAGTTCTTC. This encodes CASSIVGRWAEQFF.

This clone was seen repeatedly, ten times or more. This chain joins TRBV5-6 and TRBJ2-1, with D perhaps matching TRBD2 (5 bases). The CDR3 is 14 amino acids. Germline V gene lookup returns CDR1 SGHDT and CDR2 YYEEEE. The V end lost 5 bases, the J end lost 8 bases, and 17 bases lay between the germline ends. The CDR3 DNA sequence: TGTGCCAGCAGTTGGAGGTCGAATCCCGATGAGCAGTTCTTC. Translation gives CASSWRSNPDEQFF.

The chain uses TRBV6-5 and TRBJ1-2; 7 bases line up with TRBD1. The CDR3 contains 16 residues. J was trimmed by 5 bases and V by 2 bases; bases with no gene match: 11. The V gene's germline CDR1 is MNHEY and CDR2 SVGAGI. CDR3 coding DNA: TGTGCCAGCAGTTACGTAGGGGGCCCGGGACAATATGGCTACACCTTC. Translating it yields CASSYVGGPGQYGYTF.

This sequence joins TRBV7-8 and TRBJ2-7, with TRBD2 matching 7 bases. V lost 5 bases, J lost 1 base, and 8 bases stayed unmatched. Germline values: CDR1 SGHVS, CDR2 FQNEAQ. This CDR3 has 15 amino acids. CDR3 residues: CASSPMTSLSYEQYF. CDR3 nucleotide sequence: TGTGCCAGCAGCCCAATGACTAGCCTATCCTACGAGCAGTACTTC.

The rearrangement links TRBV11-2 to TRBJ2-3, with a weak D call TRBD2 (6 bases). The V end lost 3 bases, the J end lost 3 bases, and 7 bases lay between the germline ends. Looked up from germline, CDR1 is SGHAT and CDR2 is FQNNGV. This CDR3 contains 13 residues. Here the CDR3 DNA reads TGTGCCAGCAGCTTGGCGGGGACAGATACGCAGTATTTT. It specifies CASSLAGTDTQYF.

The chain has TRBV29-1 and TRBJ1-2; D unclear. There are 16 residues in the CDR3. CDR1 and CDR2 from the germline V gene are SQVTM and ANQGSEA. The V end lost 4 bases, the J end lost 2 bases, and 20 bases lay between the germline ends. The CDR3 loop reads CSVGPPLGQRNYGYTF. Written as DNA, the CDR3 is TGCAGCGTTGGTCCCCCCTTGGGCCAGCGGAACTATGGCTACACCTTC.

The rearrangement joins TRBV15 to TRBJ2-7; 7 positions match TRBD1. The CDR3 runs to 14 residues. The junction had 5 bases not matched to a gene; V was cut back by 4 bases and J by 2 bases. Germline assignment: CDR1 LNHNV and CDR2 YYDKDF (reference sequence). CDR3 DNA sequence: TGTGCCACCAGCACGGCAGGGGGTGCCTACGAGCAGTACTTC. It codes for CATSTAGGAYEQYF.

This rearrangement joins TRBV2 to TRBJ2-7; perhaps TRBD1 as D (6 bases). This CDR3 contains 13 residues. Germline CDR1 is SNHLY and CDR2 is FYNNEI. The V and J ends lost 5 bases and 3 bases respectively, with 11 bases between them. In DNA form, the CDR3 reads TGTGCCAGCAGTCCGGACAGAAGCTACGAGCAGTACTTC. This encodes CASSPDRSYEQYF. The whole variable domain, filled in from reference TRBV2 and TRBJ2-7, reads EPEVTQTPSHQVTQMGQEVILRCVPISNHLYFYWYRQILGQKVEFLVSFYNNEISEKSEIFDDQFSVERPDGSNFTLKIRSTKLEDSAMYFCASSPDRSYEQYFGPGTRLTVT.

The chain carries TRBV7-2 and TRBJ2-6; 8 bases align to TRBD1. Germline assignment: CDR1 SGHTA and CDR2 FQGNSA. This CDR3 spans 18 amino acids. Trimming removed 4 bases from V and 0 bases from J; junction bases left unmatched: 8. As DNA, the CDR3 is TGTGCCAGCAGCTCCCCCGGGACAGGTTTCTCTGGGGCCAACGTCCTGACTTTC. This sequence encodes CASSSPGTGFSGANVLTF.

The CDR3 spells CASKEWSINSPLHF. The CDR3 bases are TGTGCCAGCAAGGAGTGGTCAATTAATTCACCCCTCCACTTT. The genes are TRBV27 and TRBJ1-6; D unclear. This CDR3 contains 14 residues. V lost 7 bases to trimming and J lost 6 bases, with 13 bases between them. Germline V gene sequence: CDR1 MNHEY, CDR2 SMNVEV (reference sequence).

This clone turned up a few times. V is TRBV6-5 and J is TRBJ1-2; D ambiguous. The ends were cut back, 7 bases at V and 4 bases at J, with 16 bases in the middle. The length of the CDR3 is 14 residues. Germline-derived CDR1 and CDR2 are MNHEY and SVGAGI. For the CDR3, the DNA is TGTGCCAGCAACCCCCCCGGGAGCGGCTATGGCTACACCTTC. Residues: CASNPPGSGYGYTF.

V usage is TRBV11-2 and J usage is TRBJ1-4; D gene uncertain. Germline values: CDR1 SGHAT, CDR2 FQNNGV. V lost 5 bases and J 8 bases, leaving 18 bases between the germline ends. There are 15 residues in the CDR3. CDR3 DNA: TGTGCCAGCAGCGCCCGCGGGAGGGCGGGGGAAAAACTGTTTTTT. This gives the protein CASSARGRAGEKLFF.

The chain's CDR3 is CASSLATTDTQYF. The DNA for the CDR3 is TGTGCCAGCAGCTTAGCTACCACAGATACGCAGTATTTT. The V call is TRBV13, the J call TRBJ2-3, with D unresolved. This CDR3 is 13 amino acids long. Germline assignment: CDR1 PRHDT and CDR2 FYEKMQ (reference sequence). The V gene lost 1 base and the J gene lost 2 bases, with 4 bases spanning the gap.

This chain joins TRBV29-1 and TRBJ2-7; possible D gene TRBD1, 5 bases. From germline, CDR1 is SQVTM and CDR2 ANQGSEA. Trimming shortened V by 5 bases and J by 0 bases, and 11 bases separated the two germline ends. This CDR3 spans 13 amino acids. The CDR3 spells CSVQGLFSYEQYF. The CDR3, as DNA: TGCAGCGTTCAGGGCCTCTTCTCCTACGAGCAGTACTTC.

This clone was picked up one time. The chain combines TRBV6-5 with TRBJ2-5; D may be TRBD2 (6 bases). Germline lookup yields CDR1 MNHEY and CDR2 SVGAGI. Trimming removed 0 bases from V and 2 bases from J, with 13 bases in between. This CDR3 has 16 residues. The CDR3 spells CASSYSNWGTQETQYF. CDR3 in DNA: TGTGCCAGCAGTTACTCGAATTGGGGGACTCAAGAGACCCAGTACTTC.

This clone was seen more than once but under ten times. This chain links TRBV6-5 with TRBJ1-3; D remains unclear. This CDR3 comprises 13 residues. The ends were cut back, 2 bases at V and 3 bases at J, with 5 bases in the middle. Germline V CDR1 and CDR2: MNHEY, SVGAGI. In DNA form, the CDR3 reads TGTGCCAGCAGTTACGTATTTGGAAACACCATATATTTT. Amino acid sequence: CASSYVFGNTIYF.

The chain links TRBV11-2 to TRBJ2-1, with D perhaps TRBD1 (5 bases). Germline V gene lookup returns CDR1 SGHAT and CDR2 FQNNGV. This CDR3 has 15 residues. Trimming took 3 bases from V and 4 from J, leaving 13 bases between them. DNA for the CDR3: TGTGCCAGCAGCTTTATGGGGCCCTTTTACAATGAGCAGTTCTTC. This encodes CASSFMGPFYNEQFF.

This clone was seen a handful of times. The V and J genes are TRBV18 and TRBJ1-2, with D perhaps TRBD1 (6 bases). Per the germline V gene, CDR1 is KGHSH and CDR2 is LQKENI. This CDR3 has 13 amino acids. V gave up 3 bases and J gave up 5 bases, with 10 bases separating them. Here the CDR3 DNA reads TGTGCCAGCTCACCCCAGGACAGATATGGCTACACCTTC. Translating it yields CASSPQDRYGYTF.

This rearrangement joins TRBV19 to TRBJ1-1, with 9 bases matching TRBD1. Trimming cost V 6 bases and J 7 bases; bases outside gene matches: 6. CDR1 is LNHDA and CDR2 is SQIVND in the germline V gene (reference sequence). CDR3 length equals 13 residues. For the CDR3, the DNA is TGTGCCAGTAGCAACAGGGGGCGCCTTGAAGCTTTCTTT. This encodes CASSNRGRLEAFF.

The chain couples TRBV9 to TRBJ2-1; possible D gene TRBD2, 7 bases. The germline CDR1 and CDR2 sequences are SGDLS and YYNGEE. CDR3 length equals 17 residues. V lost 4 bases, J lost 0 bases, and 17 bases lay in between. The CDR3 DNA reads as TGTGCCAGCAGCCCCCGGGGGGCACGTAGCTCCTACAATGAGCAGTTCTTC. This translates into CASSPRGARSSYNEQFF. Complete variable domain (other parts from reference TRBV9 and TRBJ2-1): DSGVTQTPKHLITATGQRVTLRCSPRSGDLSVYWYQQSLDQGLQFLIQYYNGEERAKGNILERFSAQQFPDLHSELNLSSLELGDSALYFCASSPRGARSSYNEQFFGPGTRLTVL.

In its sample, this clone was seen a few times. This CDR3 is also generated by other DNA sequences in the sample. This chain connects TRBV6-5 to TRBJ1-2, with 7 bases fitting TRBD1. Germline V gene data show CDR1 as MNHEY and CDR2 as SVGAGI. The CDR3 sequence is 14 residues long. With 6 bases clipped from V and 2 bases from J, the junction kept 6 bases outside the gene matches. The CDR3 DNA reads TGTGCCAGCAGCCGGGACAGATCCAACTATGGCTACACCTTC. This sequence encodes CASSRDRSNYGYTF.